This T cell receptor beta chain appears in the sequencing data of a study of T-cell reconstitution after alpha-beta-depleted transplantation in children. General observations from the study: It was surviving recipient T cells and thymic progenitors that gave some patients high TCRbeta diversity at day 60. The main origin of T-cell counts and diversity one year after transplant was newly produced T cells. Reports say that about two months after transplant, the alpha-beta T cells came out of several hundred graft clones that had expanded.

Details on this clonotype: Its antigen is undetermined.

Preparation of the TCRbeta library involved a method that used unique molecular identifiers. TCRdb passed the PCR reads through MiXCR, listing each CDR3 protein once. This table has around 960,000 distinct CDR3 sequences, roughly 29% appearing once. This specimen consisted of PBMCs, mostly from graft donor cells, obtained 360 days after TCRalphabeta/CD19-depleted stem cell transplant. This clonotype originated in a boy in the first two years of life who had a stem cell transplant for SCID, so the T cells may come from the graft donor.

The CDR3 is CSARDGGQTQETQYF. As DNA, the CDR3 is TGCAGTGCTAGAGATGGGGGACAGACTCAAGAGACCCAGTACTTC. V is TRBV20-1 and J is TRBJ2-5; TRBD1 matches at 7 bases. V shed 0 bases, J shed 2 bases, and the junction held 6 bases outside the gene matches. The CDR3 spans 15 residues. In germline, CDR1 is DFQATT, CDR2 SNEGSKA (reference sequence).